These 22 T cell receptor beta chains were sequenced from one sample in a study of CD8 T cells in ankylosing spondylitis. TCRdb reprocessed the 5' RACE reads with MiXCR, giving one entry per CDR3 protein. The sample shows some 290,000 distinct CDR3 sequences, around 18% of them seen only once. Sequences were obtained from blood, either unsorted or a sorted T cell fraction (not recorded which). The source is a male donor with ankylosing spondylitis or in good health (not recorded which).

The J gene is TRBJ2-3, the V gene TRBV11-2; a possible D gene is TRBD1 (6 bases). The CDR3 spans 16 residues. CDR1 is SGHAT and CDR2 is FQNNGV in the germline V gene. V dropped 4 bases and J dropped 1 base, with 15 bases sitting between them. CDR3 residues: CASSSSTGPGTDTQYF. The CDR3 coding sequence is TGTGCCAGCAGCTCCAGTACAGGGCCCGGCACAGATACGCAGTATTTT.

The chain carries TRBV6-1 and TRBJ2-2; D possibly matches TRBD1 or TRBD2 (5 bases each). This CDR3 region has 15 residues. The ends were cut back, 4 bases at V and 4 bases at J, with 13 bases in the middle. CDR1 and CDR2 from the germline V gene are MNHNS and SASEGT. CDR3 DNA sequence: TGTGCCAGCAGTGCGTCAGGGACGAGCACCGGGGAGCTGTTTTTT. It specifies CASSASGTSTGELFF.

This clonotype was observed at least ten times. The chain has TRBV7-6 and TRBJ2-1; D unresolved. The CDR3 sequence is 14 residues long. Germline loops: CDR1 SGHVS, CDR2 FNYEAQ. V gave up 0 bases and J gave up 15 bases, with 18 bases separating them. The CDR3 sequence is CASSLALMGSEVFF. As DNA, the CDR3 is TGTGCCAGCAGCTTAGCGCTAATGGGGTCCGAGGTGTTCTTC.

The chain recombines TRBV6-1 with TRBJ2-3; 7 nucleotides line up with TRBD2. The CDR3 length is 16 residues. V trimming: 6 bases; J trimming: 4 bases; junction bases outside the gene matches: 13. The germline V gene has CDR1 MNHNS and CDR2 SASEGT. CDR3 DNA sequence: TGTGCCAGCAGATTCGGGACTAAAGCACCGGCAGATACGCAGTATTTT. Translation gives CASRFGTKAPADTQYF.

The V and J genes are TRBV5-1 and TRBJ2-3; 9 nucleotides line up with TRBD2. Germline trimming cut 4 bases from V and 1 base from J; bases unmatched to any gene: 7. Germline V gives CDR1 SGHRS, CDR2 YFSETQ. The CDR3 has 16 amino acids. CDR3 loop: CASSLAGWAGTDTQYF. The CDR3 DNA is TGCGCCAGCAGCCTAGCGGGATGGGCGGGCACAGATACGCAGTATTTT.

Many counts were recorded for this clonotype. The rearrangement links TRBV28 to TRBJ2-4; D is undetermined. Germline CDR1 reads MDHEN; CDR2 reads SYDVKM. The CDR3 runs to 12 residues. Trimming stripped 2 bases from V and 9 bases from J, with 8 bases between. CDR3 residues: CASSLRVGIQYF. CDR3 coding DNA: TGTGCCAGCAGTTTAAGGGTCGGCATTCAGTACTTC.

The chain links TRBV3-1 to TRBJ2-3; 7 bases line up with TRBD2. Germline V gives CDR1 LGHDT, CDR2 YNNKEL (reference sequence). This CDR3 contains 16 residues. V was pared by 4 bases and J by 3 bases, with 10 bases of the junction left unmatched. The CDR3 DNA reads as TGTGCCAGCAGCCGGAGAGCGGCTAGCGGAACAGATACGCAGTATTTT. Translation: CASSRRAASGTDTQYF.

J is TRBJ2-5 and V is TRBV20-1; 7 nucleotides align to TRBD1. Germline-derived CDR1 and CDR2 are DFQATT and SNEGSKA (reference sequence). The CDR3 is 15 amino acids. V lost 6 bases, J lost 5 bases, and 15 bases stayed unmatched. The CDR3 sequence is CSAHGYTGVGETQYF. The CDR3, as DNA: TGCAGTGCCCATGGCTACACAGGGGTGGGGGAGACCCAGTACTTC.

The chain is built from TRBV29-1 and TRBJ2-1; TRBD2 matches 7 bases. The CDR3 is 14 amino acids. After removal of 6 bases from V and 6 bases from J, the junction contained 11 bases not matched to a gene. Germline V gene lookup returns CDR1 SQVTM and CDR2 ANQGSEA. This CDR3 is CSVPIGAGANEQFF. CDR3 DNA sequence: TGCAGCGTACCCATTGGTGCGGGAGCCAATGAGCAGTTCTTC.

This clonotype occurred a few times. The chain couples TRBV20-1 to TRBJ2-2; 9 positions match TRBD1. The ends lost 0 bases at V and 4 bases at J; junction bases unmatched: 6. This CDR3 has 16 amino acids. CDR1 is DFQATT, CDR2 SNEGSKA, per germline (reference sequence). The CDR3: CSARDHRGRATGELFF. CDR3 nucleotide sequence: TGCAGTGCTAGAGATCACAGGGGGCGGGCCACCGGGGAGCTGTTTTTT.

This clonotype occurred many times. The chain recombines TRBV5-1 with TRBJ1-4, with D possibly matching TRBD1 (5 bases). Trimming pared 1 base from V and 4 bases from J, leaving 11 bases between. There are 15 residues in the CDR3. Per germline, CDR1 SGHRS and CDR2 YFSETQ. CDR3 in amino acids: CASSLYGTDNEKLFF. The CDR3 region has the DNA TGCGCCAGCAGCTTGTACGGGACGGATAATGAAAAACTGTTTTTT.

The chain recombines TRBV6-1 with TRBJ1-6; D remains ambiguous. V lost 2 bases and J 9 bases, leaving 11 bases between the germline ends. The CDR3 contains 14 residues. Germline V gene data show CDR1 as MNHNS and CDR2 as SASEGT. CDR3 protein: CASSENPMASPLHF. The CDR3 DNA sequence: TGTGCCAGCAGTGAAAATCCCATGGCTTCACCCCTCCACTTT.

This clonotype has at least ten counts. This chain links TRBV20-1 with TRBJ2-5; possibly TRBD2 for D (6 bases). V lost 5 bases, J lost 7 bases, and 20 bases lay in between. The CDR3 is 14 residues long. Germline CDR1 and CDR2: DFQATT and SNEGSKA (reference sequence). This chain's CDR3 is CSASLAGLPGTQYF. CDR3 bases: TGCAGTGCTTCCCTTGCGGGACTCCCAGGGACCCAGTACTTC.

The chain links TRBV6-1 to TRBJ2-3; tentatively, D is TRBD2 (6 bases). The CDR3 runs to 16 residues. Trimming shortened V by 3 bases and J by 1 base, and 14 bases separated the two germline ends. CDR1 and CDR2 (germline): MNHNS, SASEGT. CDR3 region: CASSDSWSSGTDTQYF. In DNA form, the CDR3 reads TGTGCCAGCAGTGATTCCTGGTCTAGCGGCACAGATACGCAGTATTTT.

A few counts support this clonotype. The chain is built from TRBV19 and TRBJ1-1, with a weak D call TRBD1 (6 bases). V was shortened by 4 bases and J by 4 bases, with 13 bases between the two germline ends. CDR3 length: 14 residues. Germline V gives CDR1 LNHDA, CDR2 SQIVND (reference sequence). The CDR3 here is CASSKQGAGTEAFF. The CDR3 DNA reads TGTGCCAGTAGTAAACAGGGAGCTGGCACTGAAGCTTTCTTT.

This clonotype was counted a few times. The gene calls are TRBV12-5 and TRBJ2-1, with D unresolved. The V gene's germline CDR1 is LGHNT and CDR2 FRNRAP. The V gene lost 1 base and the J gene lost 10 bases, with 11 bases spanning the gap. The CDR3 runs to 13 residues. The CDR3 region has the DNA TGTGCTAGTGGTTTGGGGACGCCGGACGAGCAGTTCTTC. Translating gives CASGLGTPDEQFF.

This clonotype turned up a few times. This chain links TRBV20-1 with TRBJ2-2; 7 bases agree with TRBD1. J lost 5 bases, V lost 6 bases, and 15 bases had no gene match. Germline V gene sequence: CDR1 DFQATT, CDR2 SNEGSKA (reference sequence). The CDR3 sequence is 16 residues long. CDR3: CSATHLRGISTGELFF. CDR3 DNA sequence: TGCAGTGCCACCCACCTCAGGGGGATTTCAACCGGGGAGCTGTTTTTT.

This clonotype was seen a handful of times. The chain employs TRBV4-1 and TRBJ2-5; unclear D gene. The CDR3 has 16 residues. V was cut by 6 bases and J by 4 bases, with 21 bases left in between. CDR1 is MGHRA, CDR2 YSYEKL, per germline. CDR3 loop: CASRNLVVPGSETQYF. The CDR3 nucleotides read TGCGCCAGCAGAAACCTTGTGGTCCCTGGGTCAGAGACCCAGTACTTC.

This clonotype was seen a handful of times. This chain uses TRBV5-1 with TRBJ2-3, with 8 bases aligning to TRBD1. The CDR3 runs 15 residues. Looked up from germline, CDR1 is SGHRS and CDR2 is YFSETQ. V lost 4 bases to trimming and J lost 1 base; unmatched junction nucleotides: 5. In DNA, the CDR3 is TGCGCCAGCAGCCCGACAGGGGAACGCACAGATACGCAGTATTTT. This encodes CASSPTGERTDTQYF.

The genes are TRBV7-2 and TRBJ2-2; D is perhaps TRBD1 or TRBD2 (5 bases each). Germline loops: CDR1 SGHTA, CDR2 FQGNSA. The CDR3 totals 15 residues. Trimming took off 1 base at V and 4 bases at J, with 10 bases between the two ends. The CDR3 reads CASSLGGPSTGELFF. CDR3 nucleotides: TGTGCCAGCAGCTTAGGGGGACCGAGCACCGGGGAGCTGTTTTTT.

By sample fraction, this clonotype is medium-sized. The CDR3 DNA reads TGCGCCAGCAGCTTGGGACCTAGCGGGACTAACAATGAGCAGTTCTTC. This codes for CASSLGPSGTNNEQFF. The chain is built from TRBV5-1 and TRBJ2-1; TRBD2 matches 9 bases. CDR3 size: 16 residues. Trimming took 0 bases from V and 5 from J; bases not matched to a gene: 6. Germline CDR1 SGHRS, CDR2 YFSETQ.

This clonotype came up many times. The chain couples TRBV5-1 to TRBJ1-6, with D maybe TRBD1 (5 bases). The germline V gene has CDR1 SGHRS and CDR2 YFSETQ. The CDR3 extends over 15 amino acids. V lost 0 bases to trimming and J lost 7 bases, with 11 bases between them. The CDR3 nucleotides read TGCGCCAGCAGCTTGGTTGGGGGTGAAAATTCACCCCTCCACTTT. Protein: CASSLVGGENSPLHF.